The source of this T cell receptor beta chain is a study of CD8 T cells in Susac syndrome (dated by TCRdb to between 2018 and 2020). About the full investigation: Repertoire sequencing was used to test whether CD8+ T cell activation and differentiation in Susac syndrome was antigen driven. The study compared CD8+ T cell repertoire clonality among around 11 healthy donors, some 14 Susac syndrome patients and around 16 multiple sclerosis patients.

RNA was extracted using the RNeasy kit, and about 0.5 to 1 microgram was reverse transcribed with random hexamers. TCR beta CDR3 regions were amplified with the immunoSEQ multiplex PCR assay covering 54 Vbeta and 13 Jbeta segments. PCR amplification bias was corrected using a synthetic template baseline for primer optimization and computational correction. In the paper's pipeline: Reads were assigned to V, D and J genes according to IMGT and analyzed in immunoSEQ Analyzer, with only productive sequences retained. Clonality was calculated as one minus the Shannon entropy normalized by log2 of the number of productive unique sequences. For each patient and control, public and private clones were evaluated within the 100 most prevalent clones. A clone was defined as Susac-specific if it was absent from the healthy and MS cohorts, from over a thousand published viral clones and from other ImmuneACCESS disease sequences. TCRdb itself trimmed the public reads at Q25 with fastp, ran MiXCR and retained productive beta chains. Each entry merges the rows of one CDR3 protein and shows their most common DNA and genes. TCRdb assigned the V and J calls; the authors' analysis was not used. The sample has approximately 130,000 distinct CDR3 sequences on record, roughly 89% of them singletons. The top ten clones comprise around 0.24% of the sample.

Peripheral blood CD8+ and CD4+ T cells from healthy donors, Susac syndrome patients and multiple sclerosis patients were profiled using high-throughput TCR beta sequencing. Multiple sclerosis controls were treatment-naive patients with stable or active relapsing-remitting disease fulfilling revised McDonald criteria. Bulk CD8+ and CD4+ T cells were purified magnetically by negative isolation, whereas CD8+ TEMRA cells were enriched by FACS. Blood was collected in EDTA tubes and processed within 24 hours, with PBMCs isolated through density gradient centrifugation. PBMCs intended for TCR sequencing were cryopreserved in liquid nitrogen and thawed later in a water bath at 37 degrees C. A purity of at least 90% was achieved for sorted or isolated CD4+, CD8+ and CD8+ TEMRA cells. General conclusions and limits of the study: The number of individuals in the TCR sequencing and HLA analysis was recognized as being relatively small.

The CDR3 starts with the cysteine, ends with the phenylalanine, and has 13 residues. CDR3 DNA only is kept here, 39 bases in frame from base 1. CDR1 and CDR2 are drawn from the germline V gene: SGHAT, FQNNGV. Relative to germline, V is 1 base shorter and J is 3 bases shorter, with 3 bases between their ends. A note on this clonotype: What antigen it recognizes has not been identified. Base qualities are not at hand, and no much larger clone is one base apart.

Sequences were obtained from CD8+ T cells from PBMCs. The source of this sequence is a human donor with multiple sclerosis. The receptor chain draws on TRBV11-2 and TRBJ1-4, with the D gene not confidently named. CDR3 sequence: CASSLVPNEKLFF. The nucleotide sequence is given as TGTGCCAGCAGCTTAGTCCCTAATGAAAAACTGTTTTTT.